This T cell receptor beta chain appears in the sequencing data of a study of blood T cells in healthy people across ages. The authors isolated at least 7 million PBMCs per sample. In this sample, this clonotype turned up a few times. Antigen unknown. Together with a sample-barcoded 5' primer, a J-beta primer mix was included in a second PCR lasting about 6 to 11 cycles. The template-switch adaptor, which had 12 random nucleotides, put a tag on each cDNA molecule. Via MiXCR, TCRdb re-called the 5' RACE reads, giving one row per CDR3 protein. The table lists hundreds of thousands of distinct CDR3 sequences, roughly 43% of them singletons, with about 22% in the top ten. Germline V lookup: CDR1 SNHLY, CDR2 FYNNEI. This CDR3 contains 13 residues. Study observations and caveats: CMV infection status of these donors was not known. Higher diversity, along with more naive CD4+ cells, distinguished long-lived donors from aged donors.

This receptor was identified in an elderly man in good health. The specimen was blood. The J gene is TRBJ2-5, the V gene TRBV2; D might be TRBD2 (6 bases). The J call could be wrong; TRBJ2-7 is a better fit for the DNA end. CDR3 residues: CASSDGTSDEQYF. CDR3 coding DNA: TGTGCCAGCAGTGACGGGACTTCGGACGAGCAGTACTTC.